A single sample gave rise to the 7 T cell receptor beta chains below, sequenced in a study of blood T cell repertoires in COVID-19 (TCRdb year 2020). The receptor library was made with the immunoSEQ multiplex PCR assay. As stored in TCRdb, this immuneACCESS dataset retains in-frame rearrangements with V and J assigned. A fraction of the clones does not appear; measured against another copy, unresolved V genes explain less than half of the discrepancy, and the remainder lacks a known reason. This sample lists about 80,000 clones; about four fifths were detected once. The top ten hold around a third of the sample. What was sequenced was peripheral blood. The receptors derive from a woman aged 65 to 85 with acute or convalescent COVID-19.

The V gene is TRBV30, the J gene TRBJ2-5; perhaps TRBD1 as D (6 bases). The CDR3 is made up of 13 amino acids. Germline values: CDR1 GTSNPN, CDR2 SVGIG (reference sequence). Trimming left V 3 bases short and J 5 bases short, with 13 bases between. For the CDR3, the DNA is TGTGCCTGGAGCACAGGGTTTTACGAGACCCAGTACTTC. Translation: CAWSTGFYETQYF.

The chain is built from TRBV30 and TRBJ2-3; D gene unclear. The CDR3 is made up of 14 amino acids. V was pared by 0 bases and J by 2 bases, with 9 bases between. The germline gives CDR1 GTSNPN, CDR2 SVGIG (reference sequence). In DNA, the CDR3 is TGTGCCTGGAGTGTGTTAATTTCCACAGATACGCAGTATTTT. Protein product: CAWSVLISTDTQYF.

The chain uses TRBV2 and TRBJ2-2, with 7 bases identical to TRBD2. Germline V gene data show CDR1 as SNHLY and CDR2 as FYNNEI. After removal of 7 bases from V and 4 bases from J, the junction contained 9 bases not matched to a gene. The CDR3 sequence is 15 residues long. The CDR3 sequence is CASKRTSVGTGELFF. The CDR3 coding sequence is TGTGCCAGCAAACGAACTAGCGTTGGCACCGGGGAGCTGTTTTTT.

V gene TRBV29-1 combines with J gene TRBJ1-2; a weak D match, TRBD1 (6 bases). This CDR3 contains 13 residues. The germline V gene encodes CDR1 SQVTM and CDR2 ANQGSEA. With 4 bases removed from V and 7 bases from J, the gap between germline ends came to 16 bases. CDR3 region: CSVALTGSSGYTF. In DNA, the CDR3 is TGCAGCGTTGCCCTGACAGGTTCTAGTGGCTACACCTTC. The complete variable domain, with remaining parts taken from reference TRBV29-1 and TRBJ1-2, reads SAVISQKPSRDICQRGTSLTIQCQVDSQVTMMFWYRQQPGQSLTLIATANQGSEATYESGFVIDKFPISRPNLTFSTLTVSNMSPEDSSIYLCSVALTGSSGYTFGSGTRLTVV.

This clone has only a few counts. The gene calls are TRBV5-1 and TRBJ1-1; no firm D call. V gave up 1 base and J gave up 7 bases, with 5 bases separating them. The length of the CDR3 is 11 residues. Germline V gene sequence: CDR1 SGHRS, CDR2 YFSETQ. CDR3 protein: CASSLYNEAFF. The CDR3 DNA sequence: TGCGCCAGCAGCTTGTATAATGAAGCTTTCTTT.

J is TRBJ2-7 and V is TRBV10-1; D call uncertain. In germline, CDR1 is WNHNN, CDR2 SYGVQD (reference sequence). Between the trimmed V and J ends, which lost 3 bases and 6 bases, there was a span of 9 bases. This CDR3 is built from 12 residues. CDR3 nucleotide sequence: TGCGCCAGCAGTGACAGGTTCGGCGAGCAGTACTTC. Translating it yields CASSDRFGEQYF.

V gene TRBV9 combines with J gene TRBJ1-2, with 7 bases aligning to TRBD1. Germline V CDR1 and CDR2: SGDLS, YYNGEE. V shed 0 bases and J 2 bases; nucleotides not matched to a gene: 1. The CDR3 is 14 residues long. The CDR3 nucleotides are TGTGCCAGCAGCGTAGGGGACAGAAACTATGGCTACACCTTC. Translation gives CASSVGDRNYGYTF.